Following are 32 T cell receptor beta chains from one sample sequenced in a study of T-cell memory formation after mild COVID-19. TCRdb ran MiXCR on the 5' RACE reads and lists one entry per CDR3 protein. The sample yields approximately 170,000 distinct CDR3 sequences, roughly 13% seen once. Sequencing used PBMCs or a T cell subset sorted from them (not recorded which). All receptors derive from a man younger than 35 who had mild COVID-19 (a few samples of this study predate the infection). Cell type and time point are not known.

V gene TRBV7-2 combines with J gene TRBJ2-2, with D possibly being TRBD2 (6 bases). Trimming pared 0 bases from V and 7 bases from J, leaving 9 bases between. CDR3 length equals 14 residues. Germline values: CDR1 SGHTA, CDR2 FQGNSA. The CDR3 bases are TGTGCCAGCAGCTTAGCCGGGGGTTACGGGGAGCTGTTTTTT. Translating gives CASSLAGGYGELFF.

The chain uses TRBV12-3 or TRBV12-4 and TRBJ2-3; D is possibly TRBD2 (5 bases). Trimming took 5 bases from V and 2 from J, leaving 17 bases between them. This CDR3 is 16 amino acids long. CDR3 nucleotide sequence: TGTGCCAGCAGTCCCCCGTCGGGGAAGTCCACAGATACGCAGTATTTT. This translates into CASSPPSGKSTDTQYF.

There are a few counts of this clonotype. This chain uses TRBV12-3 or TRBV12-4 with TRBJ2-5, with a weak D call TRBD1 (5 bases). This CDR3 is built from 13 residues. Trimming stripped 5 bases from V and 0 bases from J, with 7 bases between. The CDR3 sequence: CASSRGNQETQYF. The CDR3 DNA follows: TGTGCCAGCAGTAGGGGCAACCAAGAGACCCAGTACTTC.

This chain links TRBV7-9 with TRBJ2-7; D gene uncertain. Germline V gives CDR1 SEHNR, CDR2 FQNEAQ (reference sequence). This CDR3 has 15 residues. Trimming removed 1 base from V and 0 bases from J, with 10 bases in between. In DNA form, the CDR3 reads TGTGCCAGCAGCTTAGTTAGCTACAACTCCTACGAGCAGTACTTC. The encoded protein is CASSLVSYNSYEQYF.

This clonotype was counted a few times. The rearrangement joins TRBV4-1 to TRBJ2-3; 7 bases fit TRBD1. The junction had 5 bases not matched to a gene; V was cut back by 3 bases and J by 5 bases. The CDR3 covers 14 residues. Germline V gene sequence: CDR1 MGHRA, CDR2 YSYEKL. CDR3 in amino acids: CASSHEGAGDTQYF. CDR3 sequence (DNA): TGCGCCAGCAGCCACGAGGGGGCTGGAGATACGCAGTATTTT.

The gene calls are TRBV5-1 and TRBJ1-1; TRBD1 might be the D (6 bases). The CDR3 length is 13 residues. The V end lost 7 bases, the J end lost 0 bases, and 10 bases lay between the germline ends. From germline, CDR1 is SGHRS and CDR2 YFSETQ. This CDR3 reads CASQGRVNTEAFF. In DNA, the CDR3 is TGCGCCAGCCAGGGGAGGGTGAACACTGAAGCTTTCTTT.

The rearrangement joins TRBV6-5 to TRBJ1-2; D remains ambiguous. The CDR3 has 12 amino acids. V shed 10 bases and J shed 0 bases, with 9 bases lying between them. Germline loops: CDR1 MNHEY, CDR2 SVGAGI. Written as DNA, the CDR3 is TGTGCCATTGGGAGGTCTAACTATGGCTACACCTTC. Protein sequence: CAIGRSNYGYTF.

This clonotype was counted only a few times. This chain joins TRBV5-6 and TRBJ1-2, with D unclear. The CDR3 totals 12 residues. The V end lost 3 bases, the J end lost 8 bases, and 11 bases lay between the germline ends. Germline V gives CDR1 SGHDT, CDR2 YYEEEE. CDR3 coding DNA: TGTGCCAGCAGCTGGGGTCCAGAGGGCTACACCTTC. It is translated as CASSWGPEGYTF.

This clonotype turned up a few times. The rearrangement uses TRBV7-9 and TRBJ2-2; 8 nucleotides agree with TRBD2. The CDR3 is made up of 16 amino acids. The junction had 8 bases not matched to a gene; V was cut back by 4 bases and J by 4 bases. The germline V gene has CDR1 SEHNR and CDR2 FQNEAQ (reference sequence). CDR3 residues: CASSSTGGPVTGELFF. The DNA of the CDR3 is TGTGCCAGCAGCTCAACGGGGGGGCCTGTCACCGGGGAGCTGTTTTTT.

This clonotype was seen many times. This chain joins TRBV9 and TRBJ2-5, with TRBD1 matching 7 bases. The CDR3 runs 14 residues. The V gene end was trimmed by 4 bases and the J gene end by 4 bases; junction bases not matched to a gene: 7. Germline CDR1 SGDLS, CDR2 YYNGEE. The CDR3, as DNA: TGTGCCAGCAGCTTAGACAGGGTAGGAGAGACCCAGTACTTC. This gives the protein CASSLDRVGETQYF.

This clonotype occurred a few times. The chain combines TRBV28 with TRBJ2-3; D may be TRBD2 (6 bases). The ends were cut back, 5 bases at V and 3 bases at J, with 12 bases in the middle. Germline CDR1 MDHEN, CDR2 SYDVKM. CDR3 length: 14 residues. CDR3 sequence (DNA): TGTGCCAGCAGTCCGGGGGTAACTACAGATACGCAGTATTTT. Translation: CASSPGVTTDTQYF.

In its sample, this clonotype was seen a few times. This rearrangement joins TRBV6-2 or TRBV6-3 to TRBJ1-5; no firm D call. Trimming took 1 base from V and 7 from J, leaving 8 bases between them. There are 13 residues in the CDR3. Germline V gives CDR1 MNHEY, CDR2 SVGEGT. CDR3 amino acids: CASSYFGRQPQHF. The CDR3 nucleotides read TGTGCCAGCAGTTACTTTGGGCGGCAGCCCCAGCATTTT.

V usage is TRBV6-1 and J usage is TRBJ2-4; TRBD1 might be the D (5 bases). The CDR3 runs 18 residues. V was trimmed by 4 bases and J by 6 bases, leaving 25 bases between them. Germline lookup yields CDR1 MNHNS and CDR2 SASEGT. The CDR3, as DNA: TGTGCCAGCAGTGTGAAGCGAATAACAGCAAATAGGGGAAACATTCAGTACTTC. It specifies CASSVKRITANRGNIQYF.

The rearrangement links TRBV7-3 to TRBJ2-2, with D perhaps matching TRBD1 (8 bases). CDR3 length: 15 residues. V dropped 7 bases and J dropped 3 bases, with 15 bases sitting between them. Germline V lookup: CDR1 SGHTA, CDR2 FQGTGA. The CDR3 loop reads CASTWGGQDTGELFF. In DNA form, the CDR3 reads TGTGCCAGCACCTGGGGGGGACAGGACACCGGGGAGCTGTTTTTT.

Notes on this clonotype: One end of the junction does not line up with germline, which may come from a read error. The chain recombines TRBV27 with TRBJ2-1, with D tentatively TRBD1 (5 bases). Per germline, CDR1 MNHEY and CDR2 SMNVEV (reference sequence). This CDR3 region has 15 residues. The CDR3 coding sequence is TGTGCCAGCAGTTTGTGGGGAACAGGATACAATGAGCAATTCTTC. Its protein product is CASSLWGTGYNEQFF.

This clonotype came up a few times. The chain joins TRBV12-3 or TRBV12-4 to TRBJ1-5; a possible D gene is TRBD1 (5 bases). V shed 5 bases and J shed 2 bases, with 13 bases lying between them. This CDR3 comprises 15 residues. CDR3 DNA sequence: TGTGCCAGCAGTCCGGACATCGGGGGCAATCAGCCCCAGCATTTT. This translates into CASSPDIGGNQPQHF.

The V and J genes are TRBV7-2 and TRBJ1-2; D might be TRBD1 (6 bases). The CDR3 covers 16 residues. With 5 bases removed from V and 4 bases from J, the gap between germline ends came to 20 bases. The V gene's germline CDR1 is SGHTA and CDR2 FQGNSA. CDR3 nucleotides: TGTGCCAGCAGCCCTCAGCCGGGAGGACAGCTCTATGGCTACACCTTC. Amino acids: CASSPQPGGQLYGYTF.

Worth noting for this clonotype: This clone may be a read error of a much larger clone one base away. The rearrangement links TRBV6-6 to TRBJ2-5; 9 bases align to TRBD1. CDR1 and CDR2 from the germline V gene are MNHNY and SVGAGI (reference sequence). There are 14 residues in the CDR3. The CDR3 nucleotides are TGTGACAGCAGTATACAGGGGGCGGGAGAGACCCAGTACTTC. Encoded protein: CDSSIQGAGETQYF.

The chain's CDR3 is CSAPPLVLHTDTQYF. As DNA, the CDR3 is TGCAGTGCCCCCCCTTTAGTGCTCCACACAGATACGCAGTATTTT. The V gene is TRBV20-1, the J gene TRBJ2-3; D remains unclear. This CDR3 has 15 amino acids. V was clipped by 6 bases and J by 2 bases, with 18 bases between them. CDR1 and CDR2 (germline): DFQATT, SNEGSKA (reference sequence).

V usage is TRBV4-3 and J usage is TRBJ1-3, with D possibly being TRBD1 (6 bases). The CDR3 has 16 residues. Germline loops: CDR1 LGHNA, CDR2 YSLEER. V gave up 3 bases and J gave up 4 bases, with 16 bases separating them. This CDR3 reads CASSQEKGVSGNTIYF. DNA of the CDR3: TGCGCCAGCAGCCAGGAAAAGGGGGTATCGGGAAACACCATATATTTT.

The rearrangement links TRBV11-3 to TRBJ2-2; possibly TRBD1 for D (5 bases). Looked up from germline, CDR1 is SGHNT and CDR2 is YENEEA. Trimming shortened V by 3 bases and J by 6 bases, and 14 bases separated the two germline ends. CDR3 length equals 15 residues. The CDR3 sequence: CASSFTQAQAGELFF. The CDR3 bases are TGTGCCAGCAGCTTTACGCAGGCACAGGCCGGGGAGCTGTTTTTT.

The rearrangement joins TRBV4-2 to TRBJ2-1; TRBD2 matches 14 bases. The V gene's germline CDR1 is LGHNA and CDR2 YNFKEQ. The CDR3 covers 15 residues. V trimming: 4 bases; J trimming: 9 bases; junction bases outside the gene matches: 5. The CDR3 region has the DNA TGTGCCAGCAGCCCCGGACTAGCGGGGGGAGGTGAGCAGTTCTTC. Residues: CASSPGLAGGGEQFF.

V gene TRBV20-1 combines with J gene TRBJ2-5; TRBD2 is a possible D gene (5 bases). The ends were cut back, 2 bases at V and 4 bases at J, with 14 bases in the middle. CDR1 and CDR2 from the germline V gene are DFQATT and SNEGSKA (reference sequence). The length of the CDR3 is 14 residues. In nucleotides, the CDR3 is TGCAGTGCTAGAAGGTCCGGGATCTCAGAGACCCAGTACTTC. The encoded protein is CSARRSGISETQYF.

The rearrangement joins TRBV4-3 to TRBJ2-5; 7 bases are shared with TRBD2. Per the germline V gene, CDR1 is LGHNA and CDR2 is YSLEER. The V segment lost 0 bases and the J segment 4 bases; nucleotides outside the gene matches: 8. The CDR3 has 16 residues. CDR3 region: CASSQDRGEGGETQYF. The CDR3 nucleotides read TGCGCCAGCAGCCAAGATCGGGGGGAGGGAGGAGAGACCCAGTACTTC.

This clonotype was seen only a few times. V gene TRBV20-1 combines with J gene TRBJ2-3, with TRBD2 matching over 11 bases. The germline gives CDR1 DFQATT, CDR2 SNEGSKA (reference sequence). The V gene end was trimmed by 7 bases and the J gene end by 3 bases; junction bases not matched to a gene: 9. This CDR3 contains 15 residues. CDR3 nucleotide sequence: TGCAGTGTTAGCGGGGGGGCGGCTCGAACAGATACGCAGTATTTT. This sequence encodes CSVSGGAARTDTQYF.

This clonotype was detected a few times. V is TRBV6-5 and J is TRBJ2-5, with D perhaps TRBD1 (5 bases). The germline V gene encodes CDR1 MNHEY and CDR2 SVGAGI. The CDR3 has 13 amino acids. V lost 6 bases, J lost 2 bases, and 10 bases lay in between. CDR3 coding DNA: TGTGCCAGCAGAGAAACAGGTCAAGAGACCCAGTACTTC. Translating gives CASRETGQETQYF.

The rearrangement links TRBV24-1 to TRBJ2-3, with a weak D call TRBD2 (5 bases). Trimming removed 7 bases from V and 4 bases from J, with 8 bases in between. The germline V gene encodes CDR1 KGHDR and CDR2 SFDVKD. The CDR3 totals 12 residues. The CDR3 DNA reads TGTGCCACCAGCGAGGGTCCAGATACGCAGTATTTT. Its protein product is CATSEGPDTQYF.

This clonotype was detected a few times. This chain uses TRBV7-2 with TRBJ1-6, with no clear D. Between the trimmed V and J ends, which lost 0 bases and 8 bases, there was a span of 17 bases. The CDR3 extends over 17 amino acids. In germline, CDR1 is SGHTA, CDR2 FQGNSA. CDR3 coding DNA: TGTGCCAGCAGCTTAGCGCCCGCGGGCTTCGGTGATTCACCCCTCCACTTT. Amino acids: CASSLAPAGFGDSPLHF.

This clonotype was observed a few times. The chain uses TRBV12-3 or TRBV12-4 and TRBJ2-5; D ambiguous. V was pared by 0 bases and J by 6 bases, with 5 bases between. The CDR3 contains 12 residues. CDR3 residues: CASSLARQTQYF. The CDR3 region has the DNA TGTGCCAGCAGTTTAGCGCGGCAGACCCAGTACTTC.

V and J are TRBV6-5 and TRBJ2-3; perhaps D is TRBD1 or TRBD2 (5 bases each). Trimming took off 1 base at V and 4 bases at J, with 9 bases between the two ends. The CDR3 totals 14 residues. Germline values: CDR1 MNHEY, CDR2 SVGAGI. DNA of the CDR3: TGTGCCAGCAGTTACTTCCGGGGCGCAGATACGCAGTATTTT. Protein: CASSYFRGADTQYF.

This clonotype came up a few times. CDR3 sequence: CASSYWGGSGNTIYF. As DNA, the CDR3 is TGTGCCAGCAGTTACTGGGGGGGCAGTGGAAACACCATATATTTT. The gene calls are TRBV6-5 and TRBJ1-3; a weak D match, TRBD1 (6 bases). The CDR3 spans 15 residues. Germline V gene sequence: CDR1 MNHEY, CDR2 SVGAGI. Trimming shortened V by 1 base and J by 3 bases, and 10 bases separated the two germline ends.

This clonotype was counted only a few times. DNA for the CDR3: TGTGCCATCAGTGATGAATACGGGACAGGGGGCGCAAAGACCCAGTACTTC. The encoded protein is CAISDEYGTGGAKTQYF. The chain couples TRBV10-3 to TRBJ2-5; 12 bases fit TRBD1. Germline V lookup: CDR1 ENHRY, CDR2 SYGVKD. The trim removed 3 bases at V and 6 bases at J, leaving 11 bases unmatched. The CDR3 is 17 amino acids.